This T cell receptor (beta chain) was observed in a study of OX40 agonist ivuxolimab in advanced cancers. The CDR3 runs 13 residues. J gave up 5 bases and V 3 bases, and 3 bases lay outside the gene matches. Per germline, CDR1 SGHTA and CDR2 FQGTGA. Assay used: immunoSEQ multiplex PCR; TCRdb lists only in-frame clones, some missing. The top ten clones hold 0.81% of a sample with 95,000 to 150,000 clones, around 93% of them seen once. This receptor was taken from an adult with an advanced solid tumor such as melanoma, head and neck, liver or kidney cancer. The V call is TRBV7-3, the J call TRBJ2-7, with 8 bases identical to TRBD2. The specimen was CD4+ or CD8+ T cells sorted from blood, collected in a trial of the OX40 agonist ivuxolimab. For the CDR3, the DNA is TGTGCCAGCAGCTTTAGCGGGACGGACGAGCAGTACTTC. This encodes CASSFSGTDEQYF.